The clone carrying this T cell receptor beta chain was seen at least ten times. Its antigen is currently unknown. The record originates from a study of T cells in Graves' hyperthyroidism and ophthalmopathy. Study-wide points: Classification by a 13 V-J model distinguished ophthalmopathy from stable hyperthyroidism. Within blood appeared most thyroid clonotypes that had expanded above 0.001.

If no ophthalmopathy progression occurred within 18 months, Graves' hyperthyroidism was stable. Reasons for excluding patients were uncontrolled infection, other autoimmune disease, pregnancy or lactation. V was trimmed by 2 bases and J by 1 base, leaving 11 bases between them. Germline CDR1 SEHNR, CDR2 FQNEAQ (reference sequence). CDR3 length: 16 residues. The investigators amplified TCR beta CDR3 regions from RNA transcripts. TCR CDR3 underwent first-round RT-PCR with the HTBI primer set. TCRdb used MiXCR to reprocess the multiplex PCR reads, holding one entry per CDR3 protein. The sample holds fewer than 750,000 distinct CDR3 sequences, more than 45% seen once.

The TCR was taken from a woman under 30 with Graves' hyperthyroidism. What was sequenced was peripheral blood or thyroid tissue (not recorded which). V is TRBV7-9 and J is TRBJ2-2; D possibly corresponds to TRBD1 (5 bases). The CDR3 DNA reads TGTGCCAGCAGCTTACTGACAGACCAGAACACCGGGGAGCTGTTTTTT. This translates into CASSLLTDQNTGELFF.